Listed below are T cell receptor beta chains from one sample, sequenced in a study of blood T cell repertoires in COVID-19. Produced via immunoSEQ multiplex PCR; TCRdb's table is partial and in-frame only. The repertoire holds about 120,000 clones, with 90% as singletons. The sequenced sample was peripheral blood. These receptor sequences come from a woman aged 55-70 years with COVID-19, enrolled during active disease. CDR3s include the opening cysteine and the closing phenylalanine or tryptophan. D genes are given only for firm matches. The listing skips clone size in some rows; elsewhere it reads once, few, many or a size class.

NA,NA,TRBV18,TRBJ2-7,TGTGCCAGCTCACCAAGGGAACGGGGAGAGCAGTACTTC,CASSPRERGEQYF
few,NA,TRBV4-3,TRBJ1-1,TGCGCCAGCAGCCAAGAGTCATCCACTGAAGCTTTCTTT,CASSQESSTEAFF
NA,TRBD2,TRBV6-4,TRBJ2-1,TGTGCCAGCAGCGCCCTTGCGGGGGGGTACAATGAGCAGTTCTTC,CASSALAGGYNEQFF
once,NA,TRBV3-1/TRBV3-2,TRBJ1-1,TGTGCCAGCAGCCAAGAATCAAGGGGGTTTGGGACTGAAGCTTTCTTT,CASSQESRGFGTEAFF
NA,TRBD2,TRBV3-1/TRBV3-2,TRBJ2-3,TGTGCCAGCAGCCAGGTAGCGGGGGCCACAGATACGCAGTATTTT,CASSQVAGATDTQYF
NA,TRBD1,TRBV7-9,TRBJ1-3,TGTGCCAGCAGCTTAGGACAGGGGTCCGCTGGAAACACCATATATTTT,CASSLGQGSAGNTIYF
NA,TRBD1,TRBV27,TRBJ1-2,TGTGCCAGCAGTTGGGGACAGGGATCCACATATGGCTACACCTTC,CASSWGQGSTYGYTF
NA,TRBD1,TRBV5-1,TRBJ2-2,TGCGCCAGCAGCCTGGGACAGCTGAACACCGGGGAGCTGTTTTTT,CASSLGQLNTGELFF
once,TRBD1,TRBV19,TRBJ2-7,TGTGCCAGTAGTATAGATTCGACAGGGGCCTACGAGCAGTACTTC,CASSIDSTGAYEQYF
NA,NA,TRBV6-6,TRBJ2-7,TGTGCCAGCATCGAAGTGGCCTACACTAGGCAGTACTTC,CASIEVAYTRQYF
NA,TRBD1,TRBV4-1,TRBJ2-2,TGCGCCAGCAGCCCCAGACAGGGCCGGACCGGGGAGCTGTTTTTT,CASSPRQGRTGELFF
NA,TRBD2,TRBV7-6,TRBJ2-1,TGTGCCAGCAGCTCCGGGGGGGCCGCCTACAATGAGCAGTTCTTC,CASSSGGAAYNEQFF
NA,TRBD2,TRBV7-3,TRBJ2-1,TGTGCCAGCAGCTTAGGGCGGGGGTTATACAATGAGCAGTTCTTC,CASSLGRGLYNEQFF
NA,TRBD2,TRBV19,TRBJ2-5,TGTGCCAGTAGTCTCGGACTAGCGGGTCTAGACCAGTACTTC,CASSLGLAGLDQYF
NA,TRBD1,TRBV27,TRBJ1-2,TGTGCCAGCAGTTTGCGTAGGGGGCATAGCTATGGCTACACCTTC,CASSLRRGHSYGYTF
NA,TRBD1,TRBV19,TRBJ1-2,TGTGCCAGTAGCCCCGAGGGAAGCGGACAGGGAGGAAGGCCCTATGGCTACACCTTC,CASSPEGSGQGGRPYGYTF
NA,TRBD1,TRBV9,TRBJ1-2,TGTGCCAGCAGCGCTGCCGCGGGACAGGACTATGGCTACACCTTC,CASSAAAGQDYGYTF
once,NA,TRBV2,TRBJ1-4,TGTGCCAGCAGTGATCTAGGTAATGAAAAACTGTTTTTT,CASSDLGNEKLFF
NA,TRBD1,TRBV5-4,TRBJ1-1,TGTGCCAGCAGCCCCCGGACAGGGTCGGCCACTGAAGCTTTCTTT,CASSPRTGSATEAFF
NA,TRBD1,TRBV6-5,TRBJ1-2,TGTGCCAGCAGTTCTACACAGGGGTCACGCTCTATGGGCTACACCTTC,CASSSTQGSRSMGYTF
NA,NA,TRBV5-1,TRBJ1-1,TGCGCCAGCCGTCTGCAACCCGGAGGAACTGAAGCTTTCTTT,CASRLQPGGTEAFF
NA,NA,TRBV2,TRBJ2-1,TGTGCCAGCAGTGCCAACAATGAGCAGTTCTTC,CASSANNEQFF
NA,NA,TRBV5-1,TRBJ1-3,TGCGCCAGCAGCTTGGAGCCAAGGAGCTCTGGAAACACCATATATTTT,CASSLEPRSSGNTIYF
few,TRBD2,TRBV3-1/TRBV3-2,TRBJ2-3,TGTGCCAGCAGCCCCACCGGACTAGCGGGGGTCGGTGGCTCCGATACGCAGTATTTT,CASSPTGLAGVGGSDTQYF
NA,TRBD1,TRBV6-5,TRBJ1-1,TGTGCCAGCATCAGGGAAGGGGGCGCGGAAGCTTTCTTT,CASIREGGAEAFF
NA,TRBD2,TRBV10-3,TRBJ2-1,TGTGCCATCAGTGAGTCCGGCGGACTAGGTGAGCAGTTCTTC,CAISESGGLGEQFF
NA,NA,TRBV9,TRBJ1-2,TGTGCCAGCAGCGTAGTCCCTACAACAGGTTCTAACTATGGCTACACCTTC,CASSVVPTTGSNYGYTF
NA,TRBD1,TRBV4-3,TRBJ1-1,TGCGCCAGCAGCCAAGTGACAGGGGGGAAGTCTGAAGCTTTCTTT,CASSQVTGGKSEAFF
NA,TRBD1,TRBV30,TRBJ1-5,TGTGCCTGGGGAGGGCCGGGACAGGGTCAGCCCCAGCATTTT,CAWGGPGQGQPQHF
NA,NA,TRBV5-1,TRBJ2-7,TGCGCCAGCAGCTTACAGCAATACGAGCAGTACTTC,CASSLQQYEQYF
NA,NA,TRBV24-1,TRBJ1-5,TGTGCCACCAGTGCAGGGAGCAATCAGCCCCAGCATTTT,CATSAGSNQPQHF
NA,TRBD1,TRBV3-1/TRBV3-2,TRBJ1-1,TGTGCCAGCAGACCGGGACAGCAGAACACTGAAGCTTTCTTT,CASRPGQQNTEAFF
NA,TRBD1,TRBV10-3,TRBJ2-1,TGTGCCATCGGCGGACAGGGAGGCCACAATGAGCAGTTCTTC,CAIGGQGGHNEQFF
NA,NA,TRBV4-2,TRBJ2-2,TGTGCCAGCAGCCAACCGACGCGGGTGACCGGGGAGCTGTTTTTT,CASSQPTRVTGELFF
NA,NA,TRBV7-9,TRBJ1-1,TGTGCCATAGAGAAGAACACTGAAGCTTTCTTT,CAIEKNTEAFF
NA,NA,TRBV18,TRBJ1-1,TGTGCCAGCTCACTGGAGGGGGGGATGAACACTGAAGCTTTCTTT,CASSLEGGMNTEAFF
NA,NA,TRBV5-1,TRBJ1-2,TGCGCCAGCAGCTTGGATTCAGGTTCTAACTATGGCTACACCTTC,CASSLDSGSNYGYTF
NA,NA,TRBV30,TRBJ1-2,TGTGCCTGTAATACTCAGGAAAACTATGGCTACACCTTC,CACNTQENYGYTF
NA,NA,TRBV21-1,TRBJ2-7,TGTGCCAGCAGCAAAAAACAGGGTTACGAGCAGTACTTC,CASSKKQGYEQYF
NA,NA,TRBV6-1,TRBJ2-2,TGTGCCAGCAGTGATACCGCAGGAGGCTCGAACACCGGGGAGCTGTTTTTT,CASSDTAGGSNTGELFF
NA,NA,TRBV19,TRBJ2-1,TGTGCCAGCATCACCGCCCATGGGGCGTCCTACAATGAGCAGTTCTTC,CASITAHGASYNEQFF
NA,TRBD2,TRBV10-3,TRBJ2-3,TGTGCCACAGAGGGAGCGGGGGCCCCCGCCGATACGCAGTATTTT,CATEGAGAPADTQYF